Each of the 23 T cell receptor beta chains below was sequenced from the same sample in a study of blood T cell repertoires in COVID-19. TCRdb keeps only in-frame clones here, not all; method: immunoSEQ multiplex PCR. In the table there are about 210,000 clones, approximately 89% of which are singletons. Sequencing was done on a sample of peripheral blood. Receptors were obtained from a middle-aged woman with acute or convalescent COVID-19.

Details on this clone: As the CDR3 is not closed by the conserved phenylalanine or tryptophan, this likely results from a read error. The DNA is omitted, as the CDR3 cannot be located on it reliably, and the CDR3 follows TCRdb's listing. The chain is built from TRBV20-1 and TRBJ1-2. Per germline, CDR1 DFQATT and CDR2 SNEGSKA (reference sequence). The CDR3 has 10 residues if both end residues are counted. The CDR3 sequence: CSARDQRRVG.

V gene TRBV5-8 combines with J gene TRBJ1-6, with 10 nucleotides matching TRBD1. The CDR3 totals 15 residues. The V gene end was trimmed by 2 bases and the J gene end by 7 bases; junction bases not matched to a gene: 3. Germline V CDR1 and CDR2: SGHTS, YDEGEE. CDR3 protein: CASSLGQGGNSPLHF. CDR3 DNA: TGTGCCAGCAGCTTAGGACAGGGGGGGAATTCACCCCTCCACTTT.

The J gene is TRBJ1-2, the V gene TRBV5-5; possibly TRBD1 for D (6 bases). CDR1 SGHKS and CDR2 YYEKEE come from the germline V gene (reference sequence). The CDR3 consists of 15 residues. V gave up 3 bases and J gave up 7 bases, with 19 bases separating them. The CDR3 bases are TGTGCCAGCAGCTGGACAGCAAACTATCATCCTGGCTACACCTTC. This codes for CASSWTANYHPGYTF.

The chain's CDR3 is CASSLVRGGPQETQYF. The CDR3, as DNA: TGTGCCAGCAGCTTGGTGAGGGGGGGGCCCCAAGAGACCCAGTACTTC. The genes are TRBV7-8 and TRBJ2-5; possibly TRBD2 for D (7 bases). CDR1 SGHVS and CDR2 FQNEAQ come from the germline V gene. Trimming took off 3 bases at V and 1 base at J, with 15 bases between the two ends. The CDR3 is made up of 16 amino acids.

There are a few counts of this clone. This sequence joins TRBV5-1 and TRBJ1-6; 8 positions agree with TRBD1. In germline, CDR1 is SGHRS, CDR2 YFSETQ. The CDR3 has 15 residues. Unmatched junction bases numbered 4, after V lost 6 bases and J lost 2 bases. The CDR3 nucleotides are TGCGCCAGCACAGGGGGCACCACCTATAATTCACCCCTCCACTTT. Its protein product is CASTGGTTYNSPLHF.

This clone has a single count. The chain joins TRBV5-6 to TRBJ1-1; D gene ambiguous. The CDR3 has 17 residues. Looked up from germline, CDR1 is SGHDT and CDR2 is YYEEEE. Trimming removed 4 bases at V and 5 bases at J, with 24 bases between. The CDR3, as DNA: TGTGCCAGCAGCCGAAACGCACGGGGTTTAAGGGAAACTGAAGCTTTCTTT. It specifies CASSRNARGLRETEAFF. The full variable domain, with the rest looked up from reference TRBV5-6 and TRBJ1-1, is DAGVTQSPTHLIKTRGQQVTLRCSPKSGHDTVSWYQQALGQGPQFIFQYYEEEERQRGNFPDRFSGHQFPNYSSELNVNALLLGDSALYLCASSRNARGLRETEAFFGQGTRLTVV.

This chain uses TRBV18 with TRBJ1-1; 7 nucleotides match TRBD1. V lost 3 bases and J lost 6; bases outside the gene matches: 1. The CDR3 runs 12 residues. Germline V lookup: CDR1 KGHSH, CDR2 LQKENI. CDR3 protein: CASSPQGAEAFF. The CDR3 DNA is TGTGCCAGCTCACCGCAGGGGGCTGAAGCTTTCTTT. Drawing the rest from reference TRBV18 and TRBJ1-1, the complete variable domain is NAGVMQNPRHLVRRRGQEARLRCSPMKGHSHVYWYRQLPEEGLKFMVYLQKENIIDESGMPKERFSAEFPKEGPSILRIQQVVRGDSAAYFCASSPQGAEAFFGQGTRLTVV.

The chain carries TRBV11-1 and TRBJ1-1; a possible D gene is TRBD1 (6 bases). Germline V lookup: CDR1 SGHAT, CDR2 FQDESV (reference sequence). The CDR3 is made up of 14 amino acids. The V gene lost 5 bases and the J gene lost 4 bases, with 14 bases spanning the gap. The chain's CDR3 is CASSDVQGSTEAFF. In DNA, the CDR3 is TGTGCCAGCAGCGATGTCCAGGGGAGCACTGAAGCTTTCTTT.

The J gene is TRBJ2-7, the V gene TRBV6-6; 7 nucleotides line up with TRBD1. With V trimmed by 5 bases and J by 4 bases, 2 bases remained unmatched. Germline lookup yields CDR1 MNHNY and CDR2 SVGAGI (reference sequence). This CDR3 has 12 residues. The CDR3 reads CASSKQGYEQYV. In nucleotides, the CDR3 is TGTGCCAGCAGTAAACAGGGGTACGAGCAGTACGTC.

The chain couples TRBV24-1 to TRBJ2-3; 8 bases agree with TRBD1. V lost 1 base to trimming and J lost 1 base; unmatched junction nucleotides: 3. The CDR3 length is 16 residues. Germline CDR1 and CDR2: KGHDR and SFDVKD. The chain's CDR3 is CATSDFLGQGTDTQYF. CDR3 coding DNA: TGTGCCACCAGTGATTTTTTGGGACAGGGCACAGATACGCAGTATTTT.

This sequence joins TRBV3-1 (or the pseudogene TRBV3-2) and TRBJ2-5; 9 bases are shared with TRBD2. After removal of 3 bases from V and 5 bases from J, the junction contained 4 bases not matched to a gene. The CDR3 is 14 amino acids. Germline lookup yields CDR1 LGHDT and CDR2 YNNKEL (reference sequence). DNA of the CDR3: TGTGCCAGCAGCCAGGCGGGGGGGGCGGAGACCCAGTACTTC. Protein: CASSQAGGAETQYF.

The chain recombines TRBV6-5 with TRBJ1-2; TRBD1 matches 8 bases. Germline CDR1 and CDR2: MNHEY and SVGAGI. V was clipped by 0 bases and J by 8 bases; unmatched bases: 8. This CDR3 spans 15 amino acids. CDR3 sequence reads: CASSYSTGVLGGYTF. DNA of the CDR3: TGTGCCAGCAGTTACTCGACAGGGGTTCTCGGGGGCTACACCTTC.

This chain joins TRBV12-3 or TRBV12-4 and TRBJ1-1, with D possibly TRBD1 on 5 matching bases. This CDR3 spans 13 amino acids. Trimming removed 2 bases at V and 7 bases at J, with 11 bases between. The CDR3 region has the DNA TGTGCCAGCAGTTTAAACAGGAACTATGAAGCTTTCTTT. This sequence encodes CASSLNRNYEAFF.

In the case of this clone: The sample has other DNA sequences that encode this CDR3 too. The chain couples TRBV24-1 to TRBJ2-1, with TRBD1 identical over 9 bases. Per the germline V gene, CDR1 is KGHDR and CDR2 is SFDVKD. The CDR3 length is 19 residues. The V segment lost 4 bases and the J segment 8 bases; nucleotides outside the gene matches: 20. The CDR3 nucleotides read TGTGCCACCAGTGACCAACACCCCGGAACAGGGGGCCGGGTCGATGAGCAGTTCTTC. Amino acid sequence: CATSDQHPGTGGRVDEQFF.

This clone is a singleton in its sample. The gene calls are TRBV10-3 and TRBJ2-2; 8 nucleotides agree with TRBD1. The V gene's germline CDR1 is ENHRY and CDR2 SYGVKD. V shed 11 bases, J shed 8 bases, and the junction held 13 bases outside the gene matches. The CDR3 covers 14 residues. Here the CDR3 reads CAANGGTGGGELFF. CDR3 DNA: TGTGCCGCCAACGGAGGGACAGGAGGTGGGGAGCTGTTTTTT.

The chain carries TRBV7-9 and TRBJ1-2; D call uncertain. The length of the CDR3 is 14 residues. The germline V gene encodes CDR1 SEHNR and CDR2 FQNEAQ (reference sequence). Deletions cut 4 bases from V and 6 bases from J, with 15 bases between. The CDR3 DNA reads as TGTGCCAGCAGCTCCTGGGAGGGTGCCAATGGCTACACCTTC. It yields the protein CASSSWEGANGYTF.

The count of this clone is one. CDR3 sequence: CASSPGTASSGGTF. In DNA form, the CDR3 reads TGTGCCAGTAGTCCCGGGACAGCCTCCAGCGGGGGAACCTTC. This chain joins TRBV19 and TRBJ1-2; 7 positions agree with TRBD1. The CDR3 has 14 amino acids. Per germline, CDR1 LNHDA and CDR2 SQIVND (reference sequence). Germline trimming cut 5 bases from V and 14 bases from J; bases unmatched to any gene: 17.

The V gene is TRBV6-1, the J gene TRBJ1-1; a possible D gene is TRBD1 (6 bases). Deletions cut 5 bases from V and 10 bases from J, with 14 bases between. CDR3 length equals 12 residues. Per germline, CDR1 MNHNS and CDR2 SASEGT. In nucleotides, the CDR3 is TGTGCCAGCAGTCTTGGACAGCAGCGAGCTTTCTTT. This sequence encodes CASSLGQQRAFF.

A remark on this clone: This CDR3 is also generated by other DNA sequences in the sample. The rearrangement links TRBV5-1 to TRBJ1-2; TRBD1 is a possible D gene (5 bases). The CDR3 extends over 13 amino acids. Germline V gene lookup returns CDR1 SGHRS and CDR2 YFSETQ. V was shortened by 0 bases and J by 6 bases, with 9 bases between the two germline ends. In nucleotides, the CDR3 is TGCGCCAGCAGCTTGGGCGGGGGAAATGGCTACACCTTC. Its translation is CASSLGGGNGYTF.

This chain connects TRBV2 to TRBJ1-5, with 10 nucleotides matching TRBD1. Germline assignment: CDR1 SNHLY and CDR2 FYNNEI. The CDR3 contains 16 residues. Unmatched junction bases numbered 11, after V lost 10 bases and J lost 2 bases. The CDR3 region has the DNA TGTGCCATTACGACAGGGGGCATTGGGGGCAATCAGCCCCAGCATTTT. As protein: CAITTGGIGGNQPQHF.

The chain links TRBV11-2 to TRBJ1-1, with D possibly being TRBD1 (6 bases). The length of the CDR3 is 14 residues. Germline V gene lookup returns CDR1 SGHAT and CDR2 FQNNGV. V gave up 5 bases and J gave up 2 bases, with 12 bases separating them. CDR3 DNA sequence: TGTGCCAGCAGCGTATTGGACAGAAACACTGAAGCTTTCTTT. Protein product: CASSVLDRNTEAFF. The variable domain in full, with the rest retrieved from reference TRBV11-2 and TRBJ1-1, is EAGVAQSPRYKIIEKRQSVAFWCNPISGHATLYWYQQILGQGPKLLIQFQNNGVVDDSQLPKDRFSAERLKGVDSTLKIQPAKLEDSAVYLCASSVLDRNTEAFFGQGTRLTVV.

The rearrangement links TRBV5-1 to TRBJ2-1; possible D gene TRBD1, 6 bases. Per germline, CDR1 SGHRS and CDR2 YFSETQ. Trimming took 3 bases from V and 5 from J, leaving 15 bases between them. The CDR3 is 15 residues long. In nucleotides, the CDR3 is TGCGCCAGCAGCTCCGCGGTGGGGGCCCACAATGAGCAGTTCTTC. This encodes CASSSAVGAHNEQFF. The full variable domain, completed using reference TRBV5-1 and TRBJ2-1, is KAGVTQTPRYLIKTRGQQVTLSCSPISGHRSVSWYQQTPGQGLQFLFEYFSETQRNKGNFPGRFSGRQFSNSRSEMNVSTLELGDSALYLCASSSAVGAHNEQFFGPGTRLTVL.

The CDR3 DNA sequence: TGTGCCAGCAGCCTTAACACCAACACTGAAGCTTTCTTT. It is translated as CASSLNTNTEAFF. The V gene is TRBV12-3 or TRBV12-4, the J gene TRBJ1-1; D is unclear. V was trimmed by 6 bases and J by 2 bases, leaving 10 bases between them. This CDR3 has 13 amino acids.